Reported below is one T cell receptor beta chain. The specificity of this receptor is unknown. Base qualities are not at hand, and no much larger clone is one base apart. This sample is drawn from a study of blood T cells in healthy people across ages (dated by TCRdb to between 2015 and 2017). Study-wide context: In model experiments, roughly one uniquely barcoded TCR beta cDNA molecule per two T cells was captured by template switching. The donors were split into four age groups: young (average around 17 years), middle-aged (about 40), aged (about 62) and long-lived (approximately 80). For two donors (one aged 18 to 29 and one aged 80 or older), the study analyzed two additional independent replicas of 1 million unique cDNA reads from the same blood draw. Donors of different ages were randomly distributed across sequencing lanes to avoid experimental bias. Age-related changes in TCR beta repertoire diversity were measured in the study by deep sequencing normalized with unique cDNA molecular identifiers.

Systemically healthy Caucasian individuals from Russia, 39 in total and aged about 6 to 100 years, were included as donors. About 9.8 milliliters of peripheral blood were drawn from each donor into EDTA-treated Vacutainer tubes. Ficoll-Paque density-gradient centrifugation was used to isolate PBMCs, with at least 6 million obtained per sample. Trizol reagent was used to extract total RNA from the PBMCs, yielding at least 5.5 micrograms per sample. The percentages of naive CD45RAhigh/CD27high T cells were determined by flow cytometry on a PBMC aliquot from every donor. The library was obtained by 5' RACE. The instrument given in TCRdb is Illumina HiSeq 2500. A second roughly 6 to 12 cycle PCR used a sample-barcoded 5' primer and a J-beta primer mix. A template-switch 5' adaptor carrying 12 random nucleotides introduced a unique molecular identifier onto each TCR beta cDNA molecule. At least 2.5 million CDR3-containing paired-end reads were obtained from each sample. First-strand cDNA synthesis was performed from all RNA using the Mint cDNA synthesis kit, with priming by a TRBC-specific oligonucleotide. Following uracil-DNA glycosylase treatment, a first 18-cycle PCR with universal primers M1SS and BC2_uni_R was performed on all cDNA. The study's processing was this. For normalization, 1 million high-quality reads were randomly selected from each sample, with every read carrying a distinct molecular identifier. Reads with shared molecular identifiers were discarded instead of being binned into consensus sequences. MiTCR, set to a Q25 quality threshold and the strictest error-elimination algorithm, was used for CDR3 identification, clonotype clustering and error correction. A nonparametric unseen species model with Euler transformation was used to estimate lower-bound total TCR beta diversity. TCRdb took the public reads, trimmed them with fastp at Q25, ran MiXCR for clone calling and kept in-frame beta chains. When rows share a CDR3 protein, they turn into one entry using the most common DNA and genes. The V and J calls were determined by TCRdb, not by the authors. Across this sample there are 650,000 to 1,000,000 distinct CDR3 sequences, with around 34% seen only once. Clones ranked in the top ten supply about an eighth of the sample.

What the work shows at the level of the full study, not this receptor alone: Conclusive comparison of naive and antigen-experienced compartments was prevented by the profiling of bulk unsorted PBMCs. Donor CMV infection status was unknown, potentially confounding age-related changes in expanded clonotypes. There was a strong correlation between observed TCR beta diversity and the percentage of naive T cells measured by flow cytometry. Compared with the aged group, the long-lived group had more naive CD4+ T cells, fewer expanded clones and increased TCR diversity, a pattern suggesting age selection. Estimates of total diversity based on one million sequenced T cells were considered lower bounds and underestimates. As age increased, observed TCR beta diversity per million T cells dropped in a roughly linear way, and a significant reduction was already evident by age 40.

Its CDR3 holds 15 amino acids, cysteine through phenylalanine. Only the CDR3 DNA is retained, 45 bases long and in frame from the first base. The germline V gene (reference sequence) supplies CDR1 SEHNR and CDR2 FQNEAQ. The junction shows trimming of 2 bases on V and 4 bases on J, plus 12 bases between the germline ends. The receptor was isolated from a man between 18 and 35 years old in good health. The chain couples TRBV7-9 to TRBJ1-5, with no confidently assigned D gene. The sample taken for sequencing was blood. The encoded CDR3 is CASSLIPAGNQPQHF. The sequenced DNA is TGTGCCAGCAGCTTAATCCCGGCAGGAAATCAGCCCCAGCATTTT. Reference TRBV7-9 and TRBJ1-5 proteins supply the regions before and after the CDR3; the full variable domain is: DTGVSQNPRHKITKRGQNVTFRCDPISEHNRLYWYRQTLGQGPEFLTYFQNEAQLEKSRLLSDRFSAERPKGSFSTLEIQRTEQGDSAMYLCASSLIPAGNQPQHFGDGTRLSIL.